Below are 30 T cell receptor beta chains sequenced from a single sample in a study of T cells after yellow fever vaccination (dated by TCRdb to about 2019). The sample's treatment or condition, from its label and the paper: live attenuated yellow fever vaccine strain. Receptors were amplified or captured by 5' RACE. The instrument was an Illumina HiSeq 2500. The public reads were reanalyzed by TCRdb: fastp trimming at Q25, MiXCR alignment, in-frame beta chains only. CDR3 protein duplicates are merged, each entry listing the most common genes and DNA. Counted in this sample were approximately 300,000 distinct CDR3 sequences; roughly 7% of them appeared once. The top ten clones comprise 15% to 20% of the sample. The material sequenced was PBMCs, taken more than 40 days after the first yellow fever vaccination. The receptor source for this set is a man aged 18 to 35 who received the YFV17D yellow fever vaccine.

This clonotype was observed at least ten times. DNA for the CDR3: TGTGCCAGCAGCGTCGGGAGGCTTGAGGGCTACACCTTC. Translation: CASSVGRLEGYTF. The chain has TRBV7-9 and TRBJ1-2; no definite D call. This CDR3 region has 13 residues. Germline assignment: CDR1 SEHNR and CDR2 FQNEAQ (reference sequence). V lost 5 bases to trimming and J lost 8 bases, with 15 bases between them. The entire variable domain, with the rest obtained from reference TRBV7-9 and TRBJ1-2, is as follows: DTGVSQNPRHKITKRGQNVTFRCDPISEHNRLYWYRQTLGQGPEFLTYFQNEAQLEKSRLLSDRFSAERPKGSFSTLEIQRTEQGDSAMYLCASSVGRLEGYTFGSGTRLTVV.

The gene calls are TRBV28 and TRBJ1-2, with D perhaps TRBD1 (5 bases). The germline V gene encodes CDR1 MDHEN and CDR2 SYDVKM. This CDR3 region has 16 residues. V shed 8 bases and J shed 4 bases, with 23 bases lying between them. The CDR3 nucleotides read TGTGCCAGCCGACCAACGCGGGGGGGTCGTGGCTATGGCTACACCTTC. Its protein product is CASRPTRGGRGYGYTF.

This clonotype was counted between two and nine times. The J gene is TRBJ2-3, the V gene TRBV29-1, with 9 bases that match TRBD2. The CDR3 extends over 14 amino acids. The J segment lost 1 base and the V segment lost 7 bases, leaving 6 bases of the junction unmatched. Germline V gives CDR1 SQVTM, CDR2 ANQGSEA. The CDR3 bases are TGCAGCGGCCGGGCTAGCGGGGGCACAGATACGCAGTATTTT. As protein: CSGRASGGTDTQYF.

The chain uses TRBV28 and TRBJ1-5; maybe TRBD1 (5 bases). This CDR3 contains 17 residues. The germline CDR1 and CDR2 sequences are MDHEN and SYDVKM. V lost 5 bases, J lost 0 bases, and 17 bases lay in between. In DNA form, the CDR3 reads TGTGCCAGCAGTCCCCGCGATGCCAGGGCTAGCAATCAGCCCCAGCATTTT. Translated, it gives CASSPRDARASNQPQHF.

CDR3 region: CASSQGLRDTKYGYTF. CDR3 coding DNA: TGTGCCAGCAGCCAAGGCCTTAGGGACACAAAGTATGGCTACACCTTC. The J gene is TRBJ1-2, the V gene TRBV3-1; TRBD1 is a possible D gene (6 bases). The CDR3 runs to 16 residues. Trimming cost V 1 base and J 5 bases, with 17 bases left between them. Germline V lookup: CDR1 LGHDT, CDR2 YNNKEL (reference sequence).

This clonotype was observed a single time. The chain links TRBV11-1 to TRBJ2-3, with 9 bases lining up with TRBD1. CDR1 SGHAT and CDR2 FQDESV come from the germline V gene (reference sequence). V shed 5 bases and J 1 base; nucleotides not matched to a gene: 16. CDR3 length equals 19 residues. Here the CDR3 reads CASSKGTGPYFIGTDTQYF. DNA for the CDR3: TGTGCCAGCAGCAAAGGGACAGGGCCTTATTTTATTGGCACAGATACGCAGTATTTT.

The genes are TRBV6-1 and TRBJ2-7; D is perhaps TRBD2 (5 bases). The CDR3 has 17 residues. Trimming took 5 bases from V and 6 from J, leaving 26 bases between them. Germline CDR1 reads MNHNS; CDR2 reads SASEGT. CDR3 nucleotide sequence: TGTGCCAGCAGTCGAACGAATGACCCCCGAGGGTCAGGCGAGCAGTACTTC. Its protein is CASSRTNDPRGSGEQYF.

This clonotype showed up many times. The chain uses TRBV6-2 or TRBV6-3 and TRBJ1-2; D is unclear. This CDR3 region has 12 residues. V lost 6 bases to trimming and J lost 5 bases, with 10 bases between them. Looked up from germline, CDR1 is MNHEY and CDR2 is SVGEGT. CDR3 loop: CASRGGNYGYTF. Here the CDR3 DNA reads TGTGCCAGCAGAGGCGGAAATTATGGCTACACCTTC.

The chain is built from TRBV6-2 or TRBV6-3 and TRBJ2-1, with TRBD2 identical over 8 bases. Looked up from germline, CDR1 is MNHEY and CDR2 is SVGEGT. V shed 6 bases and J 3 bases; nucleotides not matched to a gene: 16. The CDR3 length is 18 residues. As DNA, the CDR3 is TGTGCCAGCAGCTATCGGAAAGAGCGGGGGTATTTCTACAATGAGCAGTTCTTC. Translation gives CASSYRKERGYFYNEQFF.

In its sample, this clonotype was seen many times. V is TRBV7-3 and J is TRBJ2-1, with D hard to call. Trimming left V 4 bases short and J 5 bases short, with 9 bases between. The germline V gene has CDR1 SGHTA and CDR2 FQGTGA. The CDR3 runs 13 residues. The CDR3 DNA reads as TGTGCCAGCAGCTCCGGACCCAACAATGAGCAGTTCTTC. Translation: CASSSGPNNEQFF.

In its sample, this clonotype was seen many times. The J gene is TRBJ2-3, the V gene TRBV5-1; TRBD2 matches at 10 bases. After removal of 4 bases from V and 4 bases from J, the junction contained 3 bases not matched to a gene. The CDR3 runs to 14 residues. Germline V lookup: CDR1 SGHRS, CDR2 YFSETQ. CDR3 in DNA: TGCGCCAGCAGCACCGGACTAGCGGCAGATACGCAGTATTTT. Its protein product is CASSTGLAADTQYF. The full variable domain, with the rest looked up from reference TRBV5-1 and TRBJ2-3, is KAGVTQTPRYLIKTRGQQVTLSCSPISGHRSVSWYQQTPGQGLQFLFEYFSETQRNKGNFPGRFSGRQFSNSRSEMNVSTLELGDSALYLCASSTGLAADTQYFGPGTRLTVL.

Only a few counts were recorded for this clonotype. The V and J genes are TRBV7-3 and TRBJ2-1; 8 bases are shared with TRBD2. Germline assignment: CDR1 SGHTA and CDR2 FQGTGA. The CDR3 totals 16 residues. Trimming removed 2 bases from V and 9 bases from J; junction bases left unmatched: 12. The CDR3 here is CASSLGAGGVYSEQFF. DNA of the CDR3: TGTGCCAGCAGCTTAGGGGCGGGGGGCGTGTATAGTGAGCAGTTCTTC.

The chain has TRBV7-6 and TRBJ2-7; 12 bases are a match to TRBD2. The CDR3 extends over 18 amino acids. CDR1 is SGHVS and CDR2 is FNYEAQ in the germline V gene. V trimming: 4 bases; J trimming: 2 bases; junction bases outside the gene matches: 12. The CDR3 bases are TGTGCCAGCAGCTCCACACTAGCGGGGGGTCCCCATACCTACGAGCAGTACTTC. It codes for CASSSTLAGGPHTYEQYF. Based on the CDR3 plus reference TRBV7-6 and TRBJ2-7, the full variable domain is GAGVSQSPRYKVTKRGQDVALRCDPISGHVSLYWYRQALGQGPEFLTYFNYEAQQDKSGLPNDRFSAERPEGSISTLTIQRTEQRDSAMYRCASSSTLAGGPHTYEQYFGPGTRLTVT.

The table lists this clonotype with a few counts. The rearrangement uses TRBV6-5 and TRBJ2-1, with D perhaps given as TRBD1 or TRBD2 (5 bases each). V gave up 5 bases and J gave up 4 bases, with 15 bases separating them. CDR1 MNHEY and CDR2 SVGAGI come from the germline V gene. This CDR3 has 15 amino acids. The CDR3 sequence is CASSNTGPGYNEQFF. The DNA of the CDR3 is TGTGCCAGCAGTAATACAGGCCCGGGATACAATGAGCAGTTCTTC.

The rearrangement uses TRBV7-9 and TRBJ2-6; 8 nucleotides line up with TRBD2. The CDR3 has 17 amino acids. V trimming: 5 bases; J trimming: 0 bases; junction bases outside the gene matches: 6. The germline CDR1 and CDR2 sequences are SEHNR and FQNEAQ (reference sequence). CDR3 in amino acids: CASSPQGTSSGANVLTF. CDR3 DNA: TGTGCCAGCAGCCCGCAGGGGACTAGCTCTGGGGCCAACGTCCTGACTTTC.

In this sample, this clonotype turned up many times. The rearrangement links TRBV12-3 or TRBV12-4 to TRBJ1-5, with 7 positions matching TRBD1. V trimming: 6 bases; J trimming: 1 base; junction bases outside the gene matches: 6. This CDR3 has 15 amino acids. The CDR3 spells CASRIGTASNQPQHF. In DNA form, the CDR3 reads TGTGCCAGCAGGATCGGGACAGCCAGCAATCAGCCCCAGCATTTT.

The V call is TRBV2, the J call TRBJ1-3, with 7 bases fitting TRBD1. Per the germline V gene, CDR1 is SNHLY and CDR2 is FYNNEI. CDR3 length: 15 residues. Unmatched junction bases numbered 9, after V lost 6 bases and J lost 4 bases. This chain's CDR3 is CASRTGYMRGNTIYF. CDR3 DNA: TGTGCCAGCAGGACAGGGTATATGAGGGGAAACACCATATATTTT.

This clonotype has a count of ten or more. V usage is TRBV7-3 and J usage is TRBJ2-1; D not certain. The CDR3 runs 14 residues. Trimming removed 5 bases from V and 1 base from J, with 9 bases in between. Germline V gene sequence: CDR1 SGHTA, CDR2 FQGTGA. The CDR3 is CASSARGSYNEQFF. The CDR3 DNA follows: TGTGCCAGCAGCGCACGCGGTTCCTACAATGAGCAGTTCTTC.

This clonotype was counted between two and nine times. The gene calls are TRBV12-3 or TRBV12-4 and TRBJ1-3; D is undetermined. This CDR3 has 15 residues. Trimming cost V 1 base and J 0 bases, with 7 bases left between them. This chain's CDR3 is CASSLGANSGNTIYF. CDR3 DNA sequence: TGTGCCAGCAGTTTAGGGGCAAACTCTGGAAACACCATATATTTT.

This clonotype was seen at least ten times. The rearrangement uses TRBV28 and TRBJ2-3; 7 positions agree with TRBD1. Germline CDR1 is MDHEN and CDR2 is SYDVKM. The CDR3 sequence is 16 residues long. With 4 bases clipped from V and 2 bases from J, the junction kept 9 bases outside the gene matches. CDR3 residues: CASSSPGTATTDTQYF. The CDR3 DNA follows: TGTGCCAGCAGTTCTCCCGGGACAGCCACCACAGATACGCAGTATTTT. Full variable domain (remainder filled in from reference TRBV28 and TRBJ2-3): DVKVTQSSRYLVKRTGEKVFLECVQDMDHENMFWYRQDPGLGLRLIYFSYDVKMKEKGDIPEGYSVSREKKERFSLILESASTNQTSMYLCASSSPGTATTDTQYFGPGTRLTVL.

The rearrangement links TRBV6-1 to TRBJ2-1; possible D gene TRBD2, 6 bases. CDR1 is MNHNS and CDR2 is SASEGT in the germline V gene. The CDR3 contains 14 residues. V lost 6 bases and J 9 bases, leaving 18 bases between the germline ends. The CDR3 loop reads CASSHGTGVGEQFF. CDR3 bases: TGTGCCAGCAGCCACGGGACTGGGGTGGGTGAGCAGTTCTTC.

This rearrangement joins TRBV28 to TRBJ2-1; 11 bases are shared with TRBD2. The CDR3 has 16 residues. Germline V gene lookup returns CDR1 MDHEN and CDR2 SYDVKM. V gave up 2 bases and J gave up 7 bases; unmatched junction bases: 7. The DNA for the CDR3 is TGTGCCAGCAGTTTAGCGGCTAGCGGGGGGTGGAATGAGCAGTTCTTC. Its translation is CASSLAASGGWNEQFF.

This clonotype showed up many times. The rearrangement uses TRBV24-1 and TRBJ2-2, with TRBD2 matching over 8 bases. The CDR3 loop spans 14 amino acids. Losses at the gene ends were 5 bases for V and 6 bases for J; bases not matched to a gene: 4. The germline CDR1 and CDR2 sequences are KGHDR and SFDVKD. The CDR3: CATSAPGRAGELFF. The CDR3 nucleotides read TGTGCCACCAGTGCCCCCGGGAGGGCCGGGGAGCTGTTTTTT.

V gene TRBV4-2 combines with J gene TRBJ2-5, with D perhaps matching TRBD1 or TRBD2 (5 bases each). The CDR3 is 16 residues long. Germline V lookup: CDR1 LGHNA, CDR2 YNFKEQ. With 0 bases removed from V and 2 bases from J, the gap between germline ends came to 13 bases. The CDR3 bases are TGTGCCAGCAGCCAAGAGAGGGACGTCGGGCAAGAGACCCAGTACTTC. Its protein is CASSQERDVGQETQYF.

This clonotype occurred a few times. V and J are TRBV6-5 and TRBJ2-7, with 8 bases aligning to TRBD1. This CDR3 region has 13 residues. The germline gives CDR1 MNHEY, CDR2 SVGAGI. V dropped 4 bases and J dropped 9; count of bases not matched to a gene: 8. For the CDR3, the DNA is TGTGCCAGCAGTTGGACAGGGAATGGATTGCAGTACTTC. Its protein is CASSWTGNGLQYF.

The V gene is TRBV7-2, the J gene TRBJ2-5, with unresolved D. The V and J ends lost 3 bases and 7 bases respectively, with 6 bases between them. Germline loops: CDR1 SGHTA, CDR2 FQGNSA. This CDR3 has 11 residues. In DNA form, the CDR3 reads TGTGCCAGCAGCTTTTTTGGGACCCAGTACTTC. Translating it yields CASSFFGTQYF.

In this sample, this clonotype turned up many times. The chain couples TRBV7-2 to TRBJ2-7; the D gene is possibly TRBD1 (6 bases). V gave up 2 bases and J gave up 3 bases, with 14 bases separating them. Germline assignment: CDR1 SGHTA and CDR2 FQGNSA. The CDR3 consists of 15 residues. As DNA, the CDR3 is TGTGCCAGCAGCTTATTCTTGGGGGCGGGCTACGAGCAGTACGTC. This sequence encodes CASSLFLGAGYEQYV.

V gene TRBV4-1 combines with J gene TRBJ2-1, with TRBD1 matching 10 bases. Germline V gene lookup returns CDR1 MGHRA and CDR2 YSYEKL. V lost 5 bases to trimming and J lost 6 bases; unmatched junction nucleotides: 4. The CDR3 covers 14 residues. The CDR3 protein is CASSFWTGGNEQFF. The CDR3 nucleotides read TGCGCCAGCAGCTTCTGGACAGGGGGCAATGAGCAGTTCTTC.

The CDR3 nucleotides are TGTGCCAGCAGCGTGGGCCGTGGGAATGAGCAGTTCTTC. Translating gives CASSVGRGNEQFF. V is TRBV9 and J is TRBJ2-1; D gene unclear. The V and J ends lost 2 bases and 7 bases respectively, with 10 bases between them. Germline CDR1 reads SGDLS; CDR2 reads YYNGEE. The CDR3 spans 13 residues.

This clonotype was seen many times. The chain joins TRBV12-3 or TRBV12-4 to TRBJ1-5; D not certain. Trimming removed 1 base from V and 6 bases from J, with 4 bases in between. The CDR3 contains 12 residues. CDR3 sequence: CASSLGGQPQHF. CDR3 nucleotides: TGTGCCAGCAGTTTAGGGGGTCAGCCCCAGCATTTT.